These 13 T cell receptor beta chains share one sample of origin, sequenced in a study of T cell responses to AZD1222 COVID-19 vaccine. Produced via immunoSEQ multiplex PCR; TCRdb's table is partial and in-frame only. The data show 120,000 to 150,000 clones, 88% seen once. The sample consisted of peripheral blood, taken on day 0 of AZD1222 vaccination. Receptor source: an adult in good health.

The chain has TRBV5-4 and TRBJ2-4; D is possibly TRBD2 (6 bases). Looked up from germline, CDR1 is SGHNT and CDR2 is YYREEE (reference sequence). V lost 4 bases and J lost 11, with 19 bases in between. This CDR3 has 14 residues. CDR3 nucleotide sequence: TGTGCCAGCAGCACCGGGACTTCGTCTAGGCTTCAGTACTTC. This codes for CASSTGTSSRLQYF.

The rearrangement joins TRBV4-3 to TRBJ2-7, with 9 bases fitting TRBD2. The CDR3 loop spans 15 amino acids. V lost 5 bases, J lost 1 base, and 6 bases stayed unmatched. Germline values: CDR1 LGHNA, CDR2 YSLEER. The CDR3 DNA sequence: TGCGCCAGCAGCTGGGCTAGCGGGAATTCCTACGAGCAGTACTTC. This translates into CASSWASGNSYEQYF.

This chain links TRBV6-5 with TRBJ1-2, with no clear D. The CDR3 has 12 residues. The V end was cut by 6 bases, the J end by 1 base, with 6 bases between. Per germline, CDR1 MNHEY and CDR2 SVGAGI. CDR3 coding DNA: TGTGCCAGCAGCCGGCGTAACTATGGCTACACCTTC. This codes for CASSRRNYGYTF.

This clone was seen a single time. The genes are TRBV19 and TRBJ1-1; D is unresolved. Germline V CDR1 and CDR2: LNHDA, SQIVND (reference sequence). The CDR3 spans 16 residues. V was shortened by 1 base and J by 3 bases, with 15 bases between the two germline ends. Here the CDR3 reads CASSIVLGHGDTEAFF. The CDR3 coding sequence is TGTGCCAGTAGTATAGTTCTAGGCCATGGGGACACTGAAGCTTTCTTT.

This chain uses TRBV7-8 with TRBJ2-6; 10 nucleotides match TRBD1. CDR3 length: 18 amino acids. With 2 bases clipped from V and 1 base from J, the junction kept 5 bases outside the gene matches. Per germline, CDR1 SGHVS and CDR2 FQNEAQ. The CDR3 is CASSLRDRGFSGANVLTF. In DNA, the CDR3 is TGTGCCAGCAGCTTACGGGACAGGGGATTTTCTGGGGCCAACGTCCTGACTTTC.

The genes are TRBV19 and TRBJ1-1, with D uncertain. In germline, CDR1 is LNHDA, CDR2 SQIVND (reference sequence). The CDR3 contains 11 residues. V was trimmed by 3 bases and J by 7 bases, leaving 6 bases between them. Written as DNA, the CDR3 is TGTGCCAGTAGTATGGGGAATGAAGCTTTCTTT. Translation gives CASSMGNEAFF.

V usage is TRBV11-2 and J usage is TRBJ1-3, with D perhaps TRBD1 (6 bases). CDR3 length equals 16 residues. V was clipped by 5 bases and J by 4 bases, with 18 bases between them. Germline loops: CDR1 SGHAT, CDR2 FQNNGV. The CDR3 bases are TGTGCCAGCAGCGGTTTGGACAGCACCTCGGGAAACACCATATATTTT. Residues: CASSGLDSTSGNTIYF.

The genes are TRBV6-2 or TRBV6-3 and TRBJ1-6; TRBD1 is a possible D gene (5 bases). The length of the CDR3 is 12 residues. The germline V gene has CDR1 MNHEY and CDR2 SVGEGT. V dropped 3 bases and J dropped 17 bases, with 14 bases sitting between them. CDR3 region: CASSYDPGWIHF. The DNA of the CDR3 is TGTGCCAGCAGTTATGATCCAGGGTGGATCCACTTT.

This clone came up once. The chain combines TRBV28 with TRBJ2-3; TRBD2 aligns across 10 bases. In germline, CDR1 is MDHEN, CDR2 SYDVKM. Losses at the gene ends were 7 bases for V and 3 bases for J; bases not matched to a gene: 4. This CDR3 is 14 amino acids long. CDR3 sequence: CASTSGSPTDTQYF. The DNA for the CDR3 is TGTGCCAGCACTAGCGGGAGTCCGACAGATACGCAGTATTTT.

The V call is TRBV27, the J call TRBJ2-7; 11 bases are shared with TRBD2. The CDR3 spans 16 residues. Germline CDR1 MNHEY, CDR2 SMNVEV (reference sequence). After removal of 3 bases from V and 3 bases from J, the junction contained 7 bases not matched to a gene. The CDR3 sequence is CASSFAAGTSGYEQYF. The DNA of the CDR3 is TGTGCCAGCAGTTTCGCGGCGGGGACTAGCGGCTACGAGCAGTACTTC.

This clone was seen just once. The V call is TRBV15, the J call TRBJ2-5; TRBD2 aligns across 10 bases. Germline V CDR1 and CDR2: LNHNV, YYDKDF (reference sequence). The CDR3 totals 16 residues. The V gene end was trimmed by 0 bases and the J gene end by 3 bases; junction bases not matched to a gene: 4. The CDR3 spells CATSRDQREGEETQYF. The CDR3 region has the DNA TGTGCCACCAGCAGAGATCAGCGGGAGGGGGAAGAGACCCAGTACTTC.

V gene TRBV27 combines with J gene TRBJ2-5, with unresolved D. Germline V gives CDR1 MNHEY, CDR2 SMNVEV (reference sequence). V gave up 1 base and J gave up 4 bases, with 13 bases separating them. The length of the CDR3 is 15 residues. The CDR3 loop is CASSLLGGSVETQYF. Here the CDR3 DNA reads TGTGCCAGCAGTTTATTGGGCGGATCCGTAGAGACCCAGTACTTC.

The rearrangement uses TRBV30 and TRBJ1-6; D unclear. Germline V gene data show CDR1 as GTSNPN and CDR2 as SVGIG (reference sequence). Trimming pared 2 bases from V and 8 bases from J, leaving 10 bases between. The CDR3 extends over 13 amino acids. The CDR3 loop reads CAWSSREDSPLHF. CDR3 DNA: TGTGCCTGGAGTAGTAGGGAGGATTCACCCCTCCACTTT.